This TCR beta chain emerged from a study of graft-versus-host responses after intestinal transplantation. TCRdb keeps only in-frame clones here, not all; method: immunoSEQ multiplex PCR. The table lists around 90,000 clones, approximately 92% of them singletons. Of note for this clone: Its antigen remains unknown.

This CDR3 region has 15 residues. Trimming took 4 bases from V and 6 from J, leaving 16 bases between them. The germline V gene has CDR1 MNHEY and CDR2 SMNVEV (reference sequence). The V and J genes are TRBV27 and TRBJ1-5; possible D gene TRBD1, 6 bases. Sequencing was performed on unstimulated CD8+ T cells sorted from spleen or lymph node cells, taken before transplant. The receptor's source is a human donor who was the organ donor for an intestinal transplant. The CDR3 DNA reads as TGTGCCAGCAGTTCTCAAGGGGAGGGGGTTCAGCCCCAGCATTTT. Its protein product is CASSSQGEGVQPQHF.